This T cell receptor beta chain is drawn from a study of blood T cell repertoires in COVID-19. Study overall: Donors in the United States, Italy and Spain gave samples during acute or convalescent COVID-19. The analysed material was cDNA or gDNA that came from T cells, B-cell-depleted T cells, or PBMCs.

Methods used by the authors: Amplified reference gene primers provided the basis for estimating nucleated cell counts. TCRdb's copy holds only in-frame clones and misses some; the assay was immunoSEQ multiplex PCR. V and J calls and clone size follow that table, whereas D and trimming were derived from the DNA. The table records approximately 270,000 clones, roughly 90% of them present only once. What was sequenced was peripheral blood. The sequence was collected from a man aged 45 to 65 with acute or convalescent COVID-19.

The CDR3 sequence: CASSLESGTGGGYTF. Written as DNA, the CDR3 is TGTGCCAGCAGCTTAGAATCGGGGACAGGGGGCGGCTACACCTTC. The chain combines TRBV7-8 with TRBJ1-2; 12 bases are a match to TRBD1. Germline-derived CDR1 and CDR2 are SGHVS and FQNEAQ. V trimming: 1 base; J trimming: 8 bases; junction bases outside the gene matches: 5. The CDR3 has 15 residues.